These 17 T cell receptor beta chains came from one sample sequenced in a study of blood T cells in healthy people across ages. Then a second PCR, running about 6 to 12 cycles, was carried out with a sample-barcoded 5' primer and a J-beta primer mix. Each CDR3 protein gets one entry after TCRdb re-called the 5' RACE reads with MiXCR. The sample has hundreds of thousands of distinct CDR3 sequences, about 56% seen once. Sequencing was carried out using blood. The receptors here all came from a man aged 35-49 years in good health.

The rearrangement joins TRBV6-5 to TRBJ2-7, with D perhaps matching TRBD1 (8 bases). CDR3 size: 15 residues. Germline V lookup: CDR1 MNHEY, CDR2 SVGAGI. The ends were cut back, 6 bases at V and 2 bases at J, with 17 bases in the middle. CDR3 bases: TGTGCCAGCAGATATGTAACAGGGGGGGCCTACGAGCAGTACTTC. Its protein product is CASRYVTGGAYEQYF.

The chain joins TRBV4-3 to TRBJ2-3, with 9 bases matching TRBD1. Germline values: CDR1 LGHNA, CDR2 YSLEER. The V segment lost 3 bases and the J segment 5 bases; nucleotides outside the gene matches: 6. CDR3 length: 15 amino acids. DNA of the CDR3: TGCGCCAGCAGCCAGGGACAGGGCTTCGTAGATACGCAGTATTTT. Its translation is CASSQGQGFVDTQYF.

This clonotype was picked up a small number of times. This rearrangement joins TRBV20-1 to TRBJ2-1; D is possibly TRBD2 (6 bases). CDR1 and CDR2 (germline): DFQATT, SNEGSKA (reference sequence). This CDR3 is built from 15 residues. The V end was cut by 3 bases, the J end by 8 bases, with 20 bases between. Here the CDR3 reads CSARGGLDPRHEQFF. CDR3 bases: TGCAGTGCTAGGGGGGGACTGGACCCTAGGCATGAGCAGTTCTTC.

The rearrangement joins TRBV5-1 to TRBJ1-2; D is unclear. Looked up from germline, CDR1 is SGHRS and CDR2 is YFSETQ. V gave up 1 base and J gave up 5 bases, with 15 bases separating them. There are 15 residues in the CDR3. CDR3 amino acids: CASSLSSGSFYGYTF. The CDR3 DNA reads TGCGCCAGCAGCTTGAGTTCGGGGTCTTTTTATGGCTACACCTTC.

This clonotype has a count of ten or more. The gene calls are TRBV7-2 and TRBJ2-7; 10 bases line up with TRBD1. CDR3 size: 15 residues. Unmatched junction bases numbered 11, after V lost 6 bases and J lost 6 bases. The germline CDR1 and CDR2 sequences are SGHTA and FQGNSA. Here the CDR3 reads CASSFRPGQGSEQYF. Here the CDR3 DNA reads TGTGCCAGCAGTTTCCGACCGGGACAGGGGTCCGAGCAGTACTTC.

The chain employs TRBV11-2 and TRBJ2-1, with TRBD2 as a possible D gene (5 bases). V was pared by 1 base and J by 9 bases, with 16 bases between. The length of the CDR3 is 15 residues. Germline loops: CDR1 SGHAT, CDR2 FQNNGV. The CDR3 protein is CASSLVLPPEGEQFF. The DNA for the CDR3 is TGTGCCAGCAGCTTAGTTCTTCCCCCCGAGGGTGAGCAGTTCTTC. The entire variable domain, with the rest obtained from reference TRBV11-2 and TRBJ2-1, is as follows: EAGVAQSPRYKIIEKRQSVAFWCNPISGHATLYWYQQILGQGPKLLIQFQNNGVVDDSQLPKDRFSAERLKGVDSTLKIQPAKLEDSAVYLCASSLVLPPEGEQFFGPGTRLTVL.

A few counts support this clonotype. This sequence joins TRBV29-1 and TRBJ2-4; 11 nucleotides align to TRBD2. The DNA end is more similar to TRBJ2-7, so the J call may be wrong. There are 15 residues in the CDR3. CDR1 and CDR2 (germline): SQVTM, ANQGSEA. The CDR3 sequence is CSVEEPSGRSNEQYF. In DNA, the CDR3 is TGCAGCGTTGAAGAGCCTAGCGGGAGGTCAAACGAGCAGTACTTC.

Written as DNA, the CDR3 is TGTGCCAGCAGGACCCCGGGAAAACAGTACGAGCAGTACTTC. It yields the protein CASRTPGKQYEQYF. The J gene is TRBJ2-4, the V gene TRBV11-2; TRBD2 might be the D (5 bases). The J call may be in error: the DNA end matches TRBJ2-7 better. There are 14 residues in the CDR3. Germline CDR1 reads SGHAT; CDR2 reads FQNNGV.

The chain is built from TRBV28 and TRBJ1-4; D gene unclear. V lost 1 base and J lost 8, with 11 bases in between. Germline lookup yields CDR1 MDHEN and CDR2 SYDVKM. This CDR3 is 14 amino acids long. The CDR3: CASSLSSSREKLFF. The CDR3 DNA is TGTGCCAGCAGTTTATCCTCCTCCAGGGAAAAACTGTTTTTT.

The J gene is TRBJ2-1, the V gene TRBV18; possible D gene TRBD1, 6 bases. TRBJ2-7 matches the DNA end more closely, so the J call is doubtful. Germline assignment: CDR1 KGHSH and CDR2 LQKENI. The CDR3 has 16 residues. The CDR3, as DNA: TGTGCCAGCTCGACTACTACGACAGGCTCCTACAATGAGCAGTACTTC. Protein: CASSTTTTGSYNEQYF.

The chain links TRBV2 to TRBJ1-2, with 8 bases that match TRBD1. CDR1 and CDR2 from the germline V gene are SNHLY and FYNNEI. This CDR3 region has 15 residues. J gave up 1 base and V 2 bases, and 3 bases lay outside the gene matches. The CDR3 DNA follows: TGTGCCAGCAGTGAATCAGGGGGCAATAACTATGGCTACACCTTC. It specifies CASSESGGNNYGYTF.

This clonotype has only a few counts. The chain uses TRBV4-1 and TRBJ2-1; D uncertain. V lost 2 bases and J lost 7, with 12 bases in between. CDR3 length: 14 residues. Germline V gives CDR1 MGHRA, CDR2 YSYEKL. CDR3 coding DNA: TGCGCCAGCAGCCAACGACTGGGGTTGAATGAGCAGTTCTTC. Protein: CASSQRLGLNEQFF.

This clonotype has just a few counts. The chain links TRBV5-1 to TRBJ2-1; possibly TRBD1 for D (6 bases). This CDR3 contains 17 residues. V lost 0 bases to trimming and J lost 2 bases, with 15 bases between them. From germline, CDR1 is SGHRS and CDR2 YFSETQ. The CDR3 spells CASSLEHGAGAYNEQFF. As DNA, the CDR3 is TGCGCCAGCAGCTTGGAGCATGGTGCAGGGGCCTACAATGAGCAGTTCTTC. The full variable domain, rest sourced from reference TRBV5-1 and TRBJ2-1, is KAGVTQTPRYLIKTRGQQVTLSCSPISGHRSVSWYQQTPGQGLQFLFEYFSETQRNKGNFPGRFSGRQFSNSRSEMNVSTLELGDSALYLCASSLEHGAGAYNEQFFGPGTRLTVL.

The chain links TRBV5-1 to TRBJ2-1; D not resolved. Gene TRBJ2-7 matches the end of the DNA better, so the J call may be wrong. CDR1 and CDR2 (germline): SGHRS, YFSETQ. This CDR3 contains 16 residues. The DNA for the CDR3 is TGCGCCAGCGCTCGCGCAACGCAGAGCTCCTACAATGAGCAGTACTTC. Amino acids: CASARATQSSYNEQYF.

The rearrangement joins TRBV29-1 to TRBJ2-2; D uncertain. This CDR3 is built from 12 residues. V shed 6 bases and J shed 5 bases, with 10 bases lying between them. Germline values: CDR1 SQVTM, CDR2 ANQGSEA. In DNA, the CDR3 is TGCAGCGTGCCCAGCATGACCGGGGAGCTGTTTTTT. It yields the protein CSVPSMTGELFF.

V and J are TRBV29-1 and TRBJ2-2, with 8 bases lining up with TRBD2. This CDR3 has 15 residues. Germline lookup yields CDR1 SQVTM and CDR2 ANQGSEA. J was trimmed by 3 bases and V by 7 bases; bases with no gene match: 10. In DNA form, the CDR3 reads TGCAGCGCCCTTAGCGGGGATACTTACACCGGGGAGCTGTTTTTT. It translates to CSALSGDTYTGELFF.

The chain carries TRBV11-2 and TRBJ2-5; D gene uncertain. This CDR3 region has 13 residues. With 5 bases removed from V and 4 bases from J, the gap between germline ends came to 11 bases. The V gene's germline CDR1 is SGHAT and CDR2 FQNNGV. The CDR3 sequence: CASSRVLRETQYF. The CDR3 bases are TGTGCCAGCAGCCGAGTGTTACGAGAGACCCAGTACTTC.